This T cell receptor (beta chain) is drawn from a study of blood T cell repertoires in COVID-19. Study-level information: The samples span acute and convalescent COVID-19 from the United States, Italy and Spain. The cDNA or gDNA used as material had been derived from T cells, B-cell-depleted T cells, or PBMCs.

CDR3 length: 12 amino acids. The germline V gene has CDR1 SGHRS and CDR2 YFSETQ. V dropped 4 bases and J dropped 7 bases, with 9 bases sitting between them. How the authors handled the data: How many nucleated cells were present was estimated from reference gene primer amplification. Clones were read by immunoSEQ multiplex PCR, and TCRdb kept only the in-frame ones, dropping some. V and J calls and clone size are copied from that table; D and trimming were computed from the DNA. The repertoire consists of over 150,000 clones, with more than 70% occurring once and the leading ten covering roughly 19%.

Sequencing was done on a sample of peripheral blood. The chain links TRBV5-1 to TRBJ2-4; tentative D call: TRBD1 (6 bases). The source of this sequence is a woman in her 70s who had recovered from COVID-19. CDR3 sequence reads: CASSAQGNIQYF. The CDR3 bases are TGCGCCAGCAGCGCCCAGGGGAACATTCAGTACTTC.